What follows are 18 T cell receptor beta chains derived from one specimen sequenced in a study of molecular identifiers for immune sequencing clone quantification. TCRdb called the PCR reads again in MiXCR, with one record for every CDR3 protein. In the table there are about 100,000 distinct CDR3 sequences, around 30% of which are singletons. Source material: naive CD8+ T cells from blood, with Jurkat cell RNA spiked in. The sample's subset: FACS-sorted CD8+CD4-CCR7+CD45RA+ naive T cells. The receptors originated from a human donor in good health. Some libraries in this study had Jurkat cell RNA spiked in.

The CDR3 DNA reads TGTGACAGCAGCTCGGGAGGGCGATACATTCGGTACGAGCAGTACTTC. Translation gives CDSSSGGRYIRYEQYF. V gene TRBV5-3 combines with J gene TRBJ2-7; 8 bases fit TRBD2. TRBV5-3 is known as an ORF, though its function is uncertain. The CDR3 length is 16 residues.

The chain is built from TRBV11-2 and TRBJ2-3; a possible D gene is TRBD2 (6 bases). Trimming left V 0 bases short and J 6 bases short, with 13 bases between. Germline lookup yields CDR1 SGHAT and CDR2 FQNNGV. The CDR3 loop spans 15 amino acids. The CDR3 reads CASSLDFGGTDTQYF. The CDR3 coding sequence is TGTGCCAGCAGCTTAGATTTCGGCGGGACGGATACGCAGTATTTT.

The chain links TRBV7-9 to TRBJ2-5; 12 positions agree with TRBD2. Trimming took 1 base from V and 1 from J; bases not matched to a gene: 1. The CDR3 runs 16 residues. The germline CDR1 and CDR2 sequences are SEHNR and FQNEAQ (reference sequence). CDR3 in amino acids: CASSLGTSGTQETQYF. CDR3 coding DNA: TGTGCCAGCAGCTTAGGGACTAGCGGGACCCAAGAGACCCAGTACTTC.

Points on this clonotype: This may come from a read error, since a much larger clone is one base off. The rearrangement joins TRBV7-2 to TRBJ1-5; weak D call: TRBD1 (5 bases). The CDR3 is made up of 14 amino acids. CDR1 and CDR2 (germline): SGHTA, FQGNSA. The CDR3, as DNA: TGTGCCAGCAGCTTATACAGGAGCAATCAGCCCCTGCATTTT. Translating gives CASSLYRSNQPLHF. Using reference TRBV7-2 and TRBJ1-5 for the parts outside the CDR3, the full variable domain is GAGVSQSPSNKVTEKGKDVELRCDPISGHTALYWYRQSLGQGLEFLIYFQGNSAPDKSGLPSDRFSAERTGGSVSTLTIQRTQQEDSAVYLCASSLYRSNQPLHFGDGTRLSIL.

This clonotype was picked up many times. This sequence joins TRBV28 and TRBJ2-7; 7 bases line up with TRBD1. J lost 4 bases, V lost 2 bases, and 5 bases had no gene match. In germline, CDR1 is MDHEN, CDR2 SYDVKM. CDR3 length: 14 amino acids. The CDR3: CASSLPGGAYEQYF. The CDR3 DNA follows: TGTGCCAGCAGTTTACCAGGGGGAGCTTACGAGCAGTACTTC.

A remark on this clonotype: With a much larger clone just one base away, this may be a read error. The chain couples TRBV4-3 to TRBJ1-1; 7 nucleotides agree with TRBD1. Germline V gives CDR1 LGHNA, CDR2 YSLEER. The CDR3 contains 18 residues. Germline trimming cut 0 bases from V and 3 bases from J; bases unmatched to any gene: 13. As DNA, the CDR3 is TGCGCCAGCAGCCAAGACCCCCACAACAGGGGCACTTACACTGAAGCTTTCTTT. It specifies CASSQDPHNRGTYTEAFF.

This clonotype was seen once. This chain connects TRBV12-5 to TRBJ2-7; D remains unclear. The CDR3 is 12 residues long. With 7 bases removed from V and 5 bases from J, the gap between germline ends came to 12 bases. Germline V CDR1 and CDR2: LGHNT, FRNRAP. The DNA of the CDR3 is TGTGCTAGTGATCAAGACAATCACGAGCAGTACTTC. Translation: CASDQDNHEQYF.

This clonotype was picked up many times. The rearrangement uses TRBV28 and TRBJ1-5; a possible D gene is TRBD1 (6 bases). The CDR3 sequence is 15 residues long. From germline, CDR1 is MDHEN and CDR2 SYDVKM. Trimming took 2 bases from V and 6 from J, leaving 14 bases between them. The CDR3 region has the DNA TGTGCCAGCAGTTTACCCGGACAGCCCAGTCAGCCCCAGCATTTT. Translating it yields CASSLPGQPSQPQHF.

Concerning this clonotype: This may stem from a read error, because a much larger clone lies one nucleotide away. This chain uses TRBV9 with TRBJ1-5; D not certain. This CDR3 is 15 amino acids long. CDR1 and CDR2 (germline): SGDLS, YYNGEE. In nucleotides, the CDR3 is TGTACCAGCAGCGTAGGTGCCGGGAGAGGGCAGCCCCAGCATTTT. This encodes CTSSVGAGRGQPQHF. The full variable domain, its missing parts supplied by reference TRBV9 and TRBJ1-5, is DSGVTQTPKHLITATGQRVTLRCSPRSGDLSVYWYQQSLDQGLQFLIQYYNGEERAKGNILERFSAQQFPDLHSELNLSSLELGDSALYFCTSSVGAGRGQPQHFGDGTRLSIL.

Turning to this clonotype: This may arise from a read error, as a much more abundant clone is one base away. The chain carries TRBV4-1 and TRBJ2-3; 12 nucleotides match TRBD2. CDR3 length: 15 residues. The germline gives CDR1 MGHRA, CDR2 YSYEKL. The CDR3 sequence is CASSQGLAGTETQYF. The CDR3 DNA reads TGCGCCAGCAGCCAGGGACTAGCGGGCACAGAAACGCAGTATTTT.

With regard to this clonotype: At one of its ends the junction is not consistent with the germline gene, which may arise from a read error. The V call is TRBV5-1, the J call TRBJ1-1, with 7 bases fitting TRBD1. There are 18 residues in the CDR3. Germline assignment: CDR1 SGHRS and CDR2 YFSETQ. The CDR3, as DNA: TGCGCCAGCAGCTTGAAACAGGGGACTGGGAAGCTAGACACTGAAGCTTACTTT. Translating gives CASSLKQGTGKLDTEAYF.

This clonotype appeared a single time. A much larger clone lies one base from this, so it may be a read error. The rearrangement links TRBV9 to TRBJ2-1; no definite D call. The V gene's germline CDR1 is SGDLS and CDR2 YYNGEE. CDR3 size: 17 residues. The CDR3 sequence is CASSPPSAGSSYSEQFF. The CDR3 bases are TGTGCCAGCAGCCCACCCTCCGCCGGGTCCTCCTACAGTGAGCAGTTCTTC.

On this clonotype: This may stem from a read error, because a much larger clone lies one nucleotide away. J is TRBJ2-7 and V is TRBV6-1, with D possibly TRBD2 on 6 matching bases. CDR3 size: 14 residues. Germline CDR1 and CDR2: MNHNS and SASEGT. Written as DNA, the CDR3 is TGTGCCTGCAGTGGAGGACTAAGCTCCTACGAGCAGTACTTC. Encoded protein: CACSGGLSSYEQYF.

Note on this clonotype: One end of the junction varies from germline; a read error may be responsible. The rearrangement joins TRBV28 to TRBJ2-3; TRBD2 matches at 7 bases. Germline V gene lookup returns CDR1 MDHEN and CDR2 SYDVKM. The CDR3 covers 16 residues. For the CDR3, the DNA is TGTGCCAGCAGTTTAGCCTGGCGGGAGCTGACAGATACGCTGTATTTT. Amino acid sequence: CASSLAWRELTDTLYF.

This clonotype was observed a few times. The chain employs TRBV11-2 and TRBJ2-7; D is unclear. Germline-derived CDR1 and CDR2 are SGHAT and FQNNGV. The CDR3 is 13 residues long. Between the trimmed V and J ends, which lost 1 base and 3 bases, there was a span of 7 bases. The DNA of the CDR3 is TGTGCCAGCAGCTTAGGGCCAGACTACGAGCAGTACTTC. It specifies CASSLGPDYEQYF.

This clonotype has a handful of counts. This sequence joins TRBV7-2 and TRBJ2-1; D is perhaps TRBD1 or TRBD2 (5 bases each). CDR1 is SGHTA and CDR2 is FQGNSA in the germline V gene. The V end was cut by 5 bases, the J end by 7 bases, with 15 bases between. This CDR3 contains 14 residues. As DNA, the CDR3 is TGTGCCAGCAGCCCCAGTATGGGGGAAAATGAGCAGTTCTTC. This encodes CASSPSMGENEQFF.

The chain employs TRBV7-8 and TRBJ2-7; D might be TRBD2 (5 bases). Per germline, CDR1 SGHVS and CDR2 FQNEAQ. V dropped 3 bases and J dropped 2 bases, with 14 bases sitting between them. The CDR3 is 15 amino acids. CDR3 residues: CASSFIAGSTYEQYF. For the CDR3, the DNA is TGTGCCAGCAGCTTTATTGCGGGTAGCACCTACGAGCAGTACTTC.

In this sample, this clonotype turned up a few times. The chain carries TRBV4-3 and TRBJ2-3, with D hard to call. The germline V gene has CDR1 LGHNA and CDR2 YSLEER. The CDR3 is 14 residues long. Between the trimmed V and J ends, which lost 3 bases and 2 bases, there was a span of 9 bases. CDR3 amino acids: CASSQGSITDTQYF. The CDR3 DNA follows: TGCGCCAGCAGCCAGGGGTCAATCACAGATACGCAGTATTTT.